The 7 T cell receptor beta chains reported below all come from one sample, sequenced in a study of T cells in Graves' hyperthyroidism and ophthalmopathy. TCR beta CDR3 sequences were amplified from RNA transcripts. First-round RT-PCR with HTBI primers amplified the TCR CDR3 region. TCRdb recomputed calls from the multiplex PCR reads with MiXCR, one row per CDR3 protein. The sample has around 200,000 distinct CDR3 sequences; 17% are singletons. Sequences were obtained from blood. All receptors derive from a woman in her fifties or sixties with Graves' hyperthyroidism.

Ten or more counts support this clonotype. The rearrangement joins TRBV6-1 to TRBJ2-2, with TRBD1 matching over 9 bases. The V gene end was trimmed by 5 bases and the J gene end by 2 bases; junction bases not matched to a gene: 12. Germline V gene lookup returns CDR1 MNHNS and CDR2 SASEGT. This CDR3 region has 18 residues. The CDR3 is CASSFHRDRATNTGELFF. The CDR3 region has the DNA TGTGCCAGCAGTTTCCACCGGGACAGGGCTACAAACACCGGGGAGCTGTTTTTT.

The sample holds many counts of this clonotype. The chain combines TRBV2 with TRBJ2-1; D is unresolved. The CDR3 has 11 amino acids. Trimming pared 4 bases from V and 4 bases from J, leaving 2 bases between. From germline, CDR1 is SNHLY and CDR2 FYNNEI. DNA of the CDR3: TGTGCCAGCAGTGTATACAATGAGCAGTTCTTC. Protein product: CASSVYNEQFF.

The CDR3 DNA reads TGTGCCAGCAGCGTAGCGGGGACGGGCGGAAACACCATATATTTT. Protein: CASSVAGTGGNTIYF. This chain joins TRBV9 and TRBJ1-3, with TRBD1 as a possible D gene (5 bases). V was clipped by 0 bases and J by 4 bases, with 11 bases between them. This CDR3 region has 15 residues. Germline CDR1 SGDLS, CDR2 YYNGEE.

Turning to this clonotype: A much larger clone sits a single nucleotide away, making a read error possible. Because it lacks the conserved phenylalanine or tryptophan at the end, this CDR3 is likely a read error. This chain uses TRBV29-1 with TRBJ2-5; a weak D match, TRBD2 (6 bases). V shed 7 bases and J shed 1 base, with 10 bases lying between them. Germline V gives CDR1 SQVTM, CDR2 ANQGSEA. CDR3 length equals 12 residues. CDR3 coding DNA: TGCAGCGCCCTCGGGGGCCAAGAGACCCAGTACTCC. Translation: CSALGGQETQYS.

This clonotype showed up many times. The V gene is TRBV6-1, the J gene TRBJ2-5; D gene uncertain. This CDR3 region has 13 residues. Trimming removed 6 bases at V and 9 bases at J, with 17 bases between. CDR1 and CDR2 from the germline V gene are MNHNS and SASEGT. This CDR3 reads CASSPDPTMAQYF. The DNA of the CDR3 is TGTGCCAGCAGCCCCGACCCTACTATGGCCCAGTACTTC.

This clonotype appeared many times. The chain couples TRBV27 to TRBJ1-5; D is uncertain. The V gene's germline CDR1 is MNHEY and CDR2 SMNVEV (reference sequence). This CDR3 contains 13 residues. V lost 0 bases, J lost 3 bases, and 3 bases lay in between. In DNA, the CDR3 is TGTGCCAGCAGTTTATCCCACAATCAGCCCCAGCATTTT. It yields the protein CASSLSHNQPQHF.

This clonotype was seen ten or more times. The chain joins TRBV6-2 or TRBV6-3 to TRBJ2-1, with 12 bases lining up with TRBD2. From germline, CDR1 is MNHEY and CDR2 SVGEGT. This CDR3 contains 16 residues. The V segment lost 7 bases and the J segment 6 bases; nucleotides outside the gene matches: 10. The CDR3 DNA reads TGTGCCAGCAAGCGGACCAGACTAGCGGGAGCCAATGAGCAGTTCTTC. Amino acids: CASKRTRLAGANEQFF.